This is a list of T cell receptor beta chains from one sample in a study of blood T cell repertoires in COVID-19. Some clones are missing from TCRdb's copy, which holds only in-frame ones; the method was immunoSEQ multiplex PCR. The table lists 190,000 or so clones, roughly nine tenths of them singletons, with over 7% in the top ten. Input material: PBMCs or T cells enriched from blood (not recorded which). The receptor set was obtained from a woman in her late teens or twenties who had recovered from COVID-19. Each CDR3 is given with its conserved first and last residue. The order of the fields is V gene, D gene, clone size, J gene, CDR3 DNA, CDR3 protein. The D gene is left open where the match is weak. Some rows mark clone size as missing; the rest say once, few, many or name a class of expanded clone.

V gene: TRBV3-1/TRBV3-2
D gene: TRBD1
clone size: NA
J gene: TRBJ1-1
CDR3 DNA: TGTGCCAGCAGCCAAATATTAGGGGGCGGTACTGAAGCTTTCTTT
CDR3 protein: CASSQILGGGTEAFF

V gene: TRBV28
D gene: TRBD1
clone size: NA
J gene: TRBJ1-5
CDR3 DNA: TGTGCCAGCAGCCGCCTGGACAGGGGTACTTTAAGCAATCAGCCCCAGCATTTT
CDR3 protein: CASSRLDRGTLSNQPQHF

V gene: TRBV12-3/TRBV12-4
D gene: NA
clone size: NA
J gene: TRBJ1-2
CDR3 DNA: TGTGCCAGCAGATACAGACCCGGCGGCTACACCTTC
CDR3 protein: CASRYRPGGYTF

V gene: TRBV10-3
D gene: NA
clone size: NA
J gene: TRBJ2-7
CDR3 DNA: TGTGCCATCAGTGATGGGGGCGTGGACGAGCAGTACTTC
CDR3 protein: CAISDGGVDEQYF

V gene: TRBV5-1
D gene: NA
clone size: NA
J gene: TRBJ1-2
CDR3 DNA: TGCGCCAGCAGCCCCGAGACAGGTACAAGGGGTGGCTACACCTTC
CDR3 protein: CASSPETGTRGGYTF

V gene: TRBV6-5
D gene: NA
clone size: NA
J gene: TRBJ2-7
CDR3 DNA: TGTGCCAGCAGGTACTCGGGGGCCTCGAGCTCCTACGAGCAGTACTTC
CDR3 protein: CASRYSGASSSYEQYF

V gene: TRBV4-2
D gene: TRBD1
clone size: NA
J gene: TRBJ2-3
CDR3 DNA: TGTGCCAGCAGAGCCGTAGGGGGCCGAAGCACAGATACGCAGTATTTT
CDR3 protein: CASRAVGGRSTDTQYF

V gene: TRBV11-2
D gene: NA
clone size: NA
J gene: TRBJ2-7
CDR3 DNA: TGTGCCAGCCAGGGGATCGTCGACGAGCAGTACTTC
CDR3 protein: CASQGIVDEQYF

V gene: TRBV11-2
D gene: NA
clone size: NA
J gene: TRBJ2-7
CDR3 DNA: TGTGCCAGCAGCTTAGATCCGACGGGGTCCTACGAGCAGTACTTC
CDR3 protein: CASSLDPTGSYEQYF

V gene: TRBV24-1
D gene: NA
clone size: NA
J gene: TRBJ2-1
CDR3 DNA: TGTGCCACCAGTGAGTCCAATCTCAGGGGCGCCGGTGAGCAGTTCTTC
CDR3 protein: CATSESNLRGAGEQFF

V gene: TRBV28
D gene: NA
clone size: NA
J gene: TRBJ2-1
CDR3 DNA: TGTGCCAGCAGTTTATTGGCCCATGAGCAGTTCTTC
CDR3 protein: CASSLLAHEQFF

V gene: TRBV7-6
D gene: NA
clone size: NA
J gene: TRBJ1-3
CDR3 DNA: TGTGCCAGCAGCTTAGAGTATCAGCCTAGCTCTGGAAACACCATATATTTT
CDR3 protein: CASSLEYQPSSGNTIYF

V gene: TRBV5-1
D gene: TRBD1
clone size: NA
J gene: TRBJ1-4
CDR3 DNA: TGCGCCAGCAGCTTTGGGAGGACAGGGGACGAAAAACTGTTTTTT
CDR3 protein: CASSFGRTGDEKLFF

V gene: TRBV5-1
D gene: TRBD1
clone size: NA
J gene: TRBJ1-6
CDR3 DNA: TGCGCCAGCAGCTTGGGGACAGGGGGCCTATTGAATTCACCCCTCCACTTT
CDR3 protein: CASSLGTGGLLNSPLHF

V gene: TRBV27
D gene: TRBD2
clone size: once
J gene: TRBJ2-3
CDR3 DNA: TGTGCCAGCAGTTCCCCGGGACTAGCTCTTTCTATCACAGATACGCAGTATTTT
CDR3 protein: CASSSPGLALSITDTQYF

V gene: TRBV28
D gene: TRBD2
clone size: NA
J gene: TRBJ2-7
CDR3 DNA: TGTGCCAGCAGTTTAGGGGGGGACTCCTACGAGCAGTACTTC
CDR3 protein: CASSLGGDSYEQYF

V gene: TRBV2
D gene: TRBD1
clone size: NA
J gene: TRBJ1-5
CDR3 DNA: TGTGCCAGCACCGACAGGGACAATCAGCCCCAGCATTTT
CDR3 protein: CASTDRDNQPQHF

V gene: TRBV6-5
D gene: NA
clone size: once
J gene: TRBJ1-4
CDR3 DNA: TGTGCCAGCAGTTACGAGGGTAGGACTAATGAAAAACTGTTTTTT
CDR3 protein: CASSYEGRTNEKLFF

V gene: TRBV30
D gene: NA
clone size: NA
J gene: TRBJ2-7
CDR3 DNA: TGTGCCTGGAGTTATTTTAAGGTCGGGGAGTACTTC
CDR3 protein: CAWSYFKVGEYF

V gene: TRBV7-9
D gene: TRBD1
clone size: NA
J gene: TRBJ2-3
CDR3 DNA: TGTGCCAGCAGCAACCCGGGACAGGGGGCGAGCACAGATACGCAGTATTTT
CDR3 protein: CASSNPGQGASTDTQYF

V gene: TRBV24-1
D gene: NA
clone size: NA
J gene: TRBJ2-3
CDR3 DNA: TGTGCCACCAGTGACGCCGTCGGGGATACGCAGTATTTT
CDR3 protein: CATSDAVGDTQYF

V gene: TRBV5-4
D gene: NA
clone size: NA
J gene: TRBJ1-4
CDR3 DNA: TGTGCCAGCAGCCCCGACCAGACAGCTAATGAAAAACTGTTTTTT
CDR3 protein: CASSPDQTANEKLFF

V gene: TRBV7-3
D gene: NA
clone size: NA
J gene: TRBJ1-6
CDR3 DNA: TGTGCCAGCAGCTTAAGCTACGATTCACCCCTCCACTTT
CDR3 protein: CASSLSYDSPLHF

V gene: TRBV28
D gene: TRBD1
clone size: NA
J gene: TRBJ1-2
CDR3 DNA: TGTGCCAGCAGTTCGGGACAGCGGGCCGTACGGGATGGCTACACCTTC
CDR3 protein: CASSSGQRAVRDGYTF

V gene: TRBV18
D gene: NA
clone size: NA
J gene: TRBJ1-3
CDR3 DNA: TGTGCCAGCTCACCACCGATAGGCCGGGATAATGGAAACACCATATATTTT
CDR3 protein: CASSPPIGRDNGNTIYF

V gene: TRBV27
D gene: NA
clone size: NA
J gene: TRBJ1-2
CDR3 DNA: TGTGCCAGCAGCCTGGTAGGAGGTATTAACTATGGCTACACCTTC
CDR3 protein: CASSLVGGINYGYTF

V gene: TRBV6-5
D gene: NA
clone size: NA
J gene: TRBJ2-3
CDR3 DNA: TGTGCCAGCAGTTACTCCCCGGGGGGCACAGATACGCAGTATTTT
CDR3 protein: CASSYSPGGTDTQYF

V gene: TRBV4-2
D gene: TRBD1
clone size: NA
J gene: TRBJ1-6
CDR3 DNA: TGTGCCAGCAGCCAGGACACAGGGGGGAGCTCCTATAATTCACCCCTCCACTTT
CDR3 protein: CASSQDTGGSSYNSPLHF

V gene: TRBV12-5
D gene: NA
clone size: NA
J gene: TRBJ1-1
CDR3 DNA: TGTGCTAGTGGTTTGGGACAGCTTGAAGCTTTCTTT
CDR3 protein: CASGLGQLEAFF

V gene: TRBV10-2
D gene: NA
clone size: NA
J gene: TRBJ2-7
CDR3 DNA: TGCGCCAGCAGTGAGGGGGTCGGGGGGCAGTACTTC
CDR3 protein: CASSEGVGGQYF

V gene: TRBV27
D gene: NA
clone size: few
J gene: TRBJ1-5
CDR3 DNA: TGTGCCAGCAGTCCCGGTGGAGGTGGTATTTTTAAGCCCCAGCATTTT
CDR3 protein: CASSPGGGGIFKPQHF

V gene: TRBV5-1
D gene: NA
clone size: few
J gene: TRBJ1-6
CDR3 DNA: TGCGCCAGCAGCTTGGATACTCCGGGGGGTAATTCACCCCTCCACTTT
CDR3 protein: CASSLDTPGGNSPLHF

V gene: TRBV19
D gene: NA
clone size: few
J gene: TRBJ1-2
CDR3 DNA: TGTGCCAGTAGTATCAGTTCTCGGAGGGGCGGGTACGGCTACACCTTC
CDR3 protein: CASSISSRRGGYGYTF

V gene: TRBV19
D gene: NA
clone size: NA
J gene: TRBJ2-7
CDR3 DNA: TGTGCCAGTAGTCCGACAGGTAGCTCCTACGAGCAGTACTTC
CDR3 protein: CASSPTGSSYEQYF

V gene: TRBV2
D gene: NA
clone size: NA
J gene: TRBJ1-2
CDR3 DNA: TGTGCCAGCAGTGACATCACCCGCGACAGGAACTATGGCTACACCTTC
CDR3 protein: CASSDITRDRNYGYTF

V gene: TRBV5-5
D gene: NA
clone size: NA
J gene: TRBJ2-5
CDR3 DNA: TGTGCCAGCAGCTCCGCGGAGGAGACCCAGTACTTC
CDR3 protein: CASSSAEETQYF

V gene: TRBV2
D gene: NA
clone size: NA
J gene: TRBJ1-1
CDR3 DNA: TGTGCCAGTTACAGGGTTACTGAAGCTTTCTTT
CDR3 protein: CASYRVTEAFF

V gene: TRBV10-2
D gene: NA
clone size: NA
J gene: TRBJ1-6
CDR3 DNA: TGCGCCAGCAGTGAGACGCCCCGGGGTTCACCCCTCCACTTT
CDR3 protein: CASSETPRGSPLHF